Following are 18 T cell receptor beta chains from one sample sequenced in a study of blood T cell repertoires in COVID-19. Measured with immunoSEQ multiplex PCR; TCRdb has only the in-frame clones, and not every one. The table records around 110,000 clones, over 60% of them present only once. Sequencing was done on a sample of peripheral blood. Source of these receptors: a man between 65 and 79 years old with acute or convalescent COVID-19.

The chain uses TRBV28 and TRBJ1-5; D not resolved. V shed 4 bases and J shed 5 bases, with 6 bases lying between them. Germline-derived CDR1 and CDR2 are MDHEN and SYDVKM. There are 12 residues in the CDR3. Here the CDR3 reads CASSSGDQPQHF. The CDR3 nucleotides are TGTGCCAGCAGTTCGGGAGATCAGCCCCAGCATTTT.

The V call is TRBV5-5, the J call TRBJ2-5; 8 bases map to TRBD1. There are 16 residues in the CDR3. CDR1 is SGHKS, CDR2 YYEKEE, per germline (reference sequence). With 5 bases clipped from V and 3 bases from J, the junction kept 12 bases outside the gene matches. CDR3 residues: CASSVPGGAMEETQYF. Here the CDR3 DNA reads TGTGCCAGCAGTGTTCCAGGGGGCGCGATGGAAGAGACCCAGTACTTC.

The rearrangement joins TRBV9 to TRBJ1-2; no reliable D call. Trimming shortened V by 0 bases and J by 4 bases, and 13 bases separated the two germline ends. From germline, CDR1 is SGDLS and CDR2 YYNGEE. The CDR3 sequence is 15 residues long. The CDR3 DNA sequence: TGTGCCAGCAGCGTAGACCCGGTTGAGGGCTATGGCTACACCTTC. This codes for CASSVDPVEGYGYTF. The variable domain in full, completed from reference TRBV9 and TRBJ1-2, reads DSGVTQTPKHLITATGQRVTLRCSPRSGDLSVYWYQQSLDQGLQFLIQYYNGEERAKGNILERFSAQQFPDLHSELNLSSLELGDSALYFCASSVDPVEGYGYTFGSGTRLTVV.

The CDR3 region is CASSQGTGGRWGNTIYF. The CDR3 nucleotides are TGTGCCAGCAGCCAGGGGACAGGTGGCAGGTGGGGAAACACCATATATTTT. This chain connects TRBV3-1 (or the pseudogene TRBV3-2) to TRBJ1-3, with 8 bases identical to TRBD1. V lost 3 bases to trimming and J lost 4 bases; unmatched junction nucleotides: 11. The germline V gene has CDR1 LGHDT and CDR2 YNNKEL (reference sequence). The CDR3 is 17 amino acids.

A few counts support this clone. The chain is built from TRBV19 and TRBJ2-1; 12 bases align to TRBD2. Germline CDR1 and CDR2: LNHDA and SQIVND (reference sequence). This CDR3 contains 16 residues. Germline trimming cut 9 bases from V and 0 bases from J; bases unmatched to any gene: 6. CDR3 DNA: TGTGCCAGCCATACTAGCGGGGGGCCCTCCTACAATGAGCAGTTCTTC. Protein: CASHTSGGPSYNEQFF.

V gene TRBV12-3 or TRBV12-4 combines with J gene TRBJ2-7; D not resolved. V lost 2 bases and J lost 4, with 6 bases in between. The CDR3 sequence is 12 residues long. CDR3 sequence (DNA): TGTGCCAGCAGTTTATTGCGTTACGAGCAGTACTTC. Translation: CASSLLRYEQYF.

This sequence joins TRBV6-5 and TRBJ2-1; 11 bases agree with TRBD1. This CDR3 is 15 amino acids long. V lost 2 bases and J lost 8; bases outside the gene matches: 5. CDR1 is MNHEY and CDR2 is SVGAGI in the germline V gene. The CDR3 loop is CASSYTGTGGDEQFF. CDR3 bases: TGTGCCAGCAGTTACACCGGGACAGGGGGGGATGAGCAGTTCTTC.

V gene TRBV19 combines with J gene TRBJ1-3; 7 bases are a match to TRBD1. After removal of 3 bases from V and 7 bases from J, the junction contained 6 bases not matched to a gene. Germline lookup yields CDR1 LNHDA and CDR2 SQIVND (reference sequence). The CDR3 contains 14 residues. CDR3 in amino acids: CASSIDRVWNTIYF. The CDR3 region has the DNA TGTGCCAGTAGTATCGACAGGGTTTGGAACACCATATATTTT.

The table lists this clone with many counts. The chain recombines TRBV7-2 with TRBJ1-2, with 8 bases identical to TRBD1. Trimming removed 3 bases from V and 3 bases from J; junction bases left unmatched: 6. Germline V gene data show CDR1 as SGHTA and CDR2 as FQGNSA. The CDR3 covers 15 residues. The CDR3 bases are TGTGCCAGCAGCTTCCCCCAGGGGGCGGACTATGGCTACACCTTC. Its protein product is CASSFPQGADYGYTF.

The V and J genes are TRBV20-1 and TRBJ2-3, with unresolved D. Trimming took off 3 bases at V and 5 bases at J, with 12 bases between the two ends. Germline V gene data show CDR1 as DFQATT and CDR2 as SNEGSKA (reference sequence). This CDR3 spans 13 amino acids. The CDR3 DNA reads TGCAGTGCTAGTCCAGTGGCCTTAGATACGCAGTATTTT. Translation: CSASPVALDTQYF.

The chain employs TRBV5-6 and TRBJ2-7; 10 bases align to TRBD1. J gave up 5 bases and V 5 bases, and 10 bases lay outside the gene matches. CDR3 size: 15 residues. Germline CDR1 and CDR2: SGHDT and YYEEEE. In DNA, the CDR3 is TGTGCCAGCAGTTCCCTTGGACAGGGGGATCACGAGCAGTACTTC. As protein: CASSSLGQGDHEQYF.

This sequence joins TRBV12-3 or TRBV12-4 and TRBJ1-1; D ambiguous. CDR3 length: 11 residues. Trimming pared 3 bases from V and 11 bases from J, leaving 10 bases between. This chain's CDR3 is CASSFLTVAFF. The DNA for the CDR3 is TGTGCCAGCAGTTTCTTAACGGTTGCTTTCTTT.

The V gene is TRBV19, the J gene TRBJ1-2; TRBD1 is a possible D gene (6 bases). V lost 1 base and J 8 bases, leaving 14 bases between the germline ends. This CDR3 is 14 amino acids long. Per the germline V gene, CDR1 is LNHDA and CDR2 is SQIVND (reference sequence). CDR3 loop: CASSIVTGRNGYTF. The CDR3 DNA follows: TGTGCCAGTAGTATAGTCACAGGGAGAAACGGCTACACCTTC.

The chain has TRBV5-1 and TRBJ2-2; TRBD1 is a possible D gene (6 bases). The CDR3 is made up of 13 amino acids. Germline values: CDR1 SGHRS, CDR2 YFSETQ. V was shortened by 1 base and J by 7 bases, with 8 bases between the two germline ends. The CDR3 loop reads CASSLNRDGELFF. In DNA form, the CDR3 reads TGCGCCAGCAGCTTGAACAGGGACGGGGAGCTGTTTTTT.

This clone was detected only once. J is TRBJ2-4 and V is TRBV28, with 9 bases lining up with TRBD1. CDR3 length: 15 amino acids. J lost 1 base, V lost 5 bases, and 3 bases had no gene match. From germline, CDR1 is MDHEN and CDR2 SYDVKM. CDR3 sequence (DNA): TGTGCCAGCAGTCCCGGGACAGGGGCCAAAAACATTCAGTACTTC. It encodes CASSPGTGAKNIQYF.

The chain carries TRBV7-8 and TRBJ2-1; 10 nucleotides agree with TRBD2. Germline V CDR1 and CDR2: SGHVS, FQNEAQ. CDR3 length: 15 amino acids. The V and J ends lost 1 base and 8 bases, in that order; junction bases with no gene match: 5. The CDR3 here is CASSLVAGGPHEQFF. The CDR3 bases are TGTGCCAGCAGCTTAGTAGCGGGGGGTCCTCATGAGCAGTTCTTC.

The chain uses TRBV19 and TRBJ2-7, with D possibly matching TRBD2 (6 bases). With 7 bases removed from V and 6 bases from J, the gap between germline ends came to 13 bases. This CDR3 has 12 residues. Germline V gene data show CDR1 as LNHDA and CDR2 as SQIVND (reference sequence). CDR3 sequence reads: CASIAEGGEQYF. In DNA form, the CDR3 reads TGTGCCAGTATTGCCGAGGGAGGCGAGCAGTACTTC.

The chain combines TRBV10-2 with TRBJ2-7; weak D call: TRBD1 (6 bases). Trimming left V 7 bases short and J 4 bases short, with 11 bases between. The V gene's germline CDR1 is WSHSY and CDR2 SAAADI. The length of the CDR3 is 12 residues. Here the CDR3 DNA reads TGCGCCAGCAACCAGGGGTCGTACGAGCAGTACTTC. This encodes CASNQGSYEQYF.